The rows below give T cell receptor beta chains drawn from one sample of a study of blood T cell repertoires in COVID-19. The protocol was immunoSEQ multiplex PCR, while the TCRdb copy is restricted to in-frame clones and leaves out a portion. In the table there are approximately 300,000 clones, 80% to 90% of which are singletons. Sequences were obtained from peripheral blood. These receptors came from a woman aged 45 to 65 with acute or convalescent COVID-19. The CDR3 runs from the conserved cysteine through the conserved F or W. The D gene is left open where the match is weak. Size is stated for part of the rows, as once, few or many counts, or as a class when the clone is expanded.

TRBD2	TRBV29-1	TRBJ2-1	.	TGCAGCGCCCGACTAGCGGGAGTGTTCAATGAGCAGTTCTTC	CSARLAGVFNEQFF
TRBD1	TRBV19	TRBJ1-2	.	TGTGCCAGTAGTCCCGGACAGGGGTATGGCTACACCTTC	CASSPGQGYGYTF
TRBD2	TRBV30	TRBJ2-3	.	TGTGCCTGGAGTAGCGGGGGGGCCACAGATACGCAGTATTTT	CAWSSGGATDTQYF
TRBD1	TRBV7-9	TRBJ2-1	once	TGTGCCAGCAGCCCACAGGGGGTTTCCAATGAGCAGTTCTTC	CASSPQGVSNEQFF
TRBD1	TRBV18	TRBJ2-7	few	TGTGCCAGCTCACCTCAGACAGGGGACGAGCAGTACTTC	CASSPQTGDEQYF
TRBD2	TRBV30	TRBJ2-1	.	TGTGCCTGGAGTGTACTAGCGGGGAACTACAATGAGCAGTTCTTC	CAWSVLAGNYNEQFF
.	TRBV18	TRBJ1-1	.	TGTGCCAGCTCACCGCCTAGCTCCAGGTGGGATGAAGCTTTCTTT	CASSPPSSRWDEAFF
.	TRBV21-1	TRBJ1-2	once	TGTGCCAGCAGCGCTGGTGAGACGGAAGGGGCCTATGGCTACACCTTC	CASSAGETEGAYGYTF
TRBD2	TRBV6-5	TRBJ2-3	.	TGTGCCAGCAGATGGACTAGCGCTCGCACAGATACGCAGTATTTT	CASRWTSARTDTQYF
TRBD2	TRBV6-4	TRBJ2-3	.	TGTGCCAGCAGTGACCTCAGGGGGCGCCGACTAGCGGGGGGGCCGAACACAGATACGCAGTATTTT	CASSDLRGRRLAGGPNTDTQYF
TRBD1	TRBV6-6	TRBJ1-4	.	TGTGCCAGCAGTTACGAGACAGGGGTTAATGAAAAACTGTTTTTT	CASSYETGVNEKLFF
.	TRBV5-1	TRBJ1-3	.	TGCGCCAGCAGTCCTGGAGGGCCTGGAAACACCATATATTTT	CASSPGGPGNTIYF
.	TRBV5-6	TRBJ2-3	.	TGTGCCAGCAGCTTGGCCGCAGGGGCGAAATCAGATACGCAGTATTTT	CASSLAAGAKSDTQYF
.	TRBV27	TRBJ2-5	.	TGTGCCAGCAGAGCAACCGGGGGGACCCAGTACTTC	CASRATGGTQYF
TRBD2	TRBV7-9	TRBJ2-2	.	TGTGCCAGCAGCTCTTTGACCAGCGGGGTCTACACCGGGGAGCTGTTTTTT	CASSSLTSGVYTGELFF
.	TRBV10-3	TRBJ1-2	.	TGTGCCATCAGTGAGTCAGCAGAGGGCGCCCCCTCTAACTATGGCTACACCTTC	CAISESAEGAPSNYGYTF
.	TRBV5-1	TRBJ1-1	.	TGCGCCAGCAGCTTGGATTCAAACACTGAAGCTTTCTTT	CASSLDSNTEAFF
TRBD1	TRBV9	TRBJ1-3	.	TGTGCCAGCAGCTCTCCGCGGGACAGGGGGTCTGGAAACACCATATATTTT	CASSSPRDRGSGNTIYF
.	TRBV24-1	TRBJ1-1	.	TGTGCCACCAGTGACCAACAGGGAATAGCTTTCTTT	CATSDQQGIAFF
.	TRBV6-6	TRBJ2-5	.	TGTGCCAGCAGTTTCTTGCAGGGCGGTTTAGAGACCCAGTACTTC	CASSFLQGGLETQYF
TRBD1	TRBV29-1	TRBJ1-3	once	TGCAGCGTTGGAGACAGGGCCGGAAACACCATATATTTT	CSVGDRAGNTIYF
.	TRBV21-1	TRBJ1-1	.	TGTGCCAGCACTCCAAGTGCGTTT	CASTPSAF
TRBD1	TRBV3-1/TRBV3-2	TRBJ1-1	few	TGTGCCAGCAGCCGGCGAACCGGGACAGGGATAGGGAACACTGAAGCTTTCTTT	CASSRRTGTGIGNTEAFF
.	TRBV2	TRBJ1-2	.	TGTGCCAGCTCCCGACTGAAGACTAACTATGGCTACACCTTC	CASSRLKTNYGYTF
.	TRBV9	TRBJ2-7	.	TGTGCCAGCAGCGCTACTAGATTTGGGTACGAGCAGTACTTC	CASSATRFGYEQYF
TRBD1	TRBV19	TRBJ2-5	.	TGTGCCAGTAGTCCCCTGGACAGGGAAGAGACCCAGTACTTC	CASSPLDREETQYF
.	TRBV2	TRBJ2-5	.	TGTGCCAGCACCCTTAGGGCAGGAGGAGAGACCCAGTACTTC	CASTLRAGGETQYF
.	TRBV5-1	TRBJ2-1	.	TGCGCCAGCAGCTTGGGATCCCTCGGGGACAATGAGCAGTTCTTC	CASSLGSLGDNEQFF
TRBD1	TRBV19	TRBJ1-2	.	TGTGCCAGTATGGGGGGACAGGGCCCCTCTGGCTATGGCTACACCTTC	CASMGGQGPSGYGYTF
.	TRBV11-2	TRBJ1-4	few	TGTGCCAGCAGCTTAGGAAGGGGAAAGGGTGAAAAACTGTTTTTT	CASSLGRGKGEKLFF
.	TRBV5-6	TRBJ1-5	few	TGTGCCAGCAGCTGGGGGGGATTCCGACAGCCCCAGCATTTT	CASSWGGFRQPQHF
.	TRBV7-2	TRBJ2-5	.	TGTGCCAGCAGCTTAGAGGGGGTTGGGATGGAGACCCAGTACTTC	CASSLEGVGMETQYF